The 21 T cell receptor beta chains below all came from one sample that was sequenced in a study of blood T cell repertoires in COVID-19. The repertoire was sequenced with immunoSEQ multiplex PCR; TCRdb's copy has only in-frame clones and lacks some. The sample lists about 410,000 clones, less than 95% occurring once. The sample taken for sequencing was PBMCs or T cells enriched from blood (not recorded which). The source is a man aged 18 to 29 who had recovered from COVID-19.

The chain recombines TRBV19 with TRBJ1-5; 12 nucleotides match TRBD1. This CDR3 has 17 residues. Germline V gives CDR1 LNHDA, CDR2 SQIVND (reference sequence). V lost 10 bases, J lost 2 bases, and 12 bases stayed unmatched. For the CDR3, the DNA is TGTGCCACGCGGGACAGGGGGCCCAATAGCGGCAATCAGCCCCAGCATTTT. Its translation is CATRDRGPNSGNQPQHF.

The rearrangement joins TRBV5-4 to TRBJ1-3; D is possibly TRBD1 (6 bases). CDR1 is SGHNT and CDR2 is YYREEE in the germline V gene (reference sequence). The CDR3 is 15 residues long. The germline V and J ends were trimmed by 4 bases and 0 bases, with 11 bases remaining between them. CDR3 DNA: TGTGCCAGCAGCCAGGACAGTTACTCTGGAAACACCATATATTTT. Its protein is CASSQDSYSGNTIYF.

The rearrangement links TRBV4-1 to TRBJ2-1; weak D call: TRBD1 (5 bases). Germline V CDR1 and CDR2: MGHRA, YSYEKL. Trimming stripped 0 bases from V and 9 bases from J, with 9 bases between. The CDR3 covers 13 residues. The CDR3 sequence: CASSQERGGEQFF. The CDR3 DNA sequence: TGCGCCAGCAGCCAAGAAAGGGGCGGTGAGCAGTTCTTC.

This chain connects TRBV5-1 to TRBJ2-7; no reliable D call. The CDR3 contains 13 residues. V was shortened by 1 base and J by 7 bases, with 12 bases between the two germline ends. Germline V gene sequence: CDR1 SGHRS, CDR2 YFSETQ. CDR3 loop: CASSLNPAGEQYF. CDR3 coding DNA: TGCGCCAGCAGCTTGAACCCCGCCGGGGAGCAGTACTTC.

CDR3: CASSVGSGSGNTIYF. CDR3 coding DNA: TGTGCCAGCAGCGTAGGATCGGGGTCAGGAAACACCATATATTTT. The chain joins TRBV9 to TRBJ1-3; no firm D call. V dropped 0 bases and J dropped 4 bases, with 11 bases sitting between them. The CDR3 sequence is 15 residues long. Germline loops: CDR1 SGDLS, CDR2 YYNGEE. Looking up the rest from reference TRBV9 and TRBJ1-3 gives the full variable domain: DSGVTQTPKHLITATGQRVTLRCSPRSGDLSVYWYQQSLDQGLQFLIQYYNGEERAKGNILERFSAQQFPDLHSELNLSSLELGDSALYFCASSVGSGSGNTIYFGEGSWLTVV.

The V gene is TRBV5-1, the J gene TRBJ1-1; maybe TRBD1 (5 bases). V dropped 6 bases and J dropped 0 bases, with 12 bases sitting between them. This CDR3 comprises 14 residues. Germline CDR1 is SGHRS and CDR2 is YFSETQ. CDR3 amino acids: CASTSGGMNTEAFF. The CDR3, as DNA: TGCGCCAGCACCTCGGGGGGTATGAACACTGAAGCTTTCTTT.

The chain employs TRBV3-1 (or the pseudogene TRBV3-2) and TRBJ1-3; D is uncertain. CDR1 is LGHDT and CDR2 is YNNKEL in the germline V gene (reference sequence). The CDR3 totals 13 residues. Trimming cost V 4 bases and J 7 bases, with 11 bases left between them. The CDR3 nucleotides are TGTGCCAGCAGCCCCGGCCTCGGGAACACCATATATTTT. Translation: CASSPGLGNTIYF.

The chain couples TRBV3-1 (or the pseudogene TRBV3-2) to TRBJ1-4; D call uncertain. Trimming left V 4 bases short and J 5 bases short, with 17 bases between. The germline CDR1 and CDR2 sequences are LGHDT and YNNKEL (reference sequence). The CDR3 sequence is 16 residues long. CDR3 region: CASSRYLTAGNEKLFF. CDR3 nucleotide sequence: TGTGCCAGCAGCCGATATCTGACCGCCGGGAATGAAAAACTGTTTTTT.

The rearrangement joins TRBV11-3 to TRBJ2-2; possibly TRBD1 for D (6 bases). The V end lost 5 bases, the J end lost 3 bases, and 7 bases lay between the germline ends. Germline-derived CDR1 and CDR2 are SGHNT and YENEEA. The CDR3 loop spans 13 amino acids. The CDR3 spells CASSQGYTGELFF. DNA of the CDR3: TGTGCCAGCAGCCAGGGGTACACCGGGGAGCTGTTTTTT.

The V and J genes are TRBV11-3 and TRBJ2-7, with 10 bases that match TRBD2. After removal of 5 bases from V and 7 bases from J, the junction contained 8 bases not matched to a gene. CDR3 size: 14 residues. CDR1 is SGHNT and CDR2 is YENEEA in the germline V gene. Here the CDR3 DNA reads TGTGCCAGCAGCCAGCCTAGCGGGGGCCGTGAGCAGTACTTC. Its translation is CASSQPSGGREQYF.

The V and J genes are TRBV9 and TRBJ2-2; 8 positions match TRBD2. V was pared by 2 bases and J by 2 bases, with 2 bases of the junction left unmatched. CDR3 size: 15 residues. Germline V gene lookup returns CDR1 SGDLS and CDR2 YYNGEE. CDR3 nucleotides: TGTGCCAGCAGCGTTAGCGGGACAAACACCGGGGAGCTGTTTTTT. The encoded protein is CASSVSGTNTGELFF.

The V call is TRBV24-1, the J call TRBJ1-2, with TRBD1 matching over 8 bases. Germline CDR1 reads KGHDR; CDR2 reads SFDVKD. CDR3 length: 15 amino acids. After removal of 4 bases from V and 5 bases from J, the junction contained 8 bases not matched to a gene. CDR3 protein: CATSDPRQGAYGYTF. As DNA, the CDR3 is TGTGCCACCAGTGACCCGAGGCAGGGGGCATATGGCTACACCTTC.

The chain recombines TRBV7-2 with TRBJ1-2; D is unclear. Germline lookup yields CDR1 SGHTA and CDR2 FQGNSA. This CDR3 comprises 12 residues. Trimming took 4 bases from V and 8 from J, leaving 11 bases between them. The CDR3: CASSSQERGYTF. The CDR3 nucleotides are TGTGCCAGCAGCTCTCAGGAAAGGGGCTACACCTTC.

The rearrangement uses TRBV6-5 and TRBJ2-3; no clear D. Germline assignment: CDR1 MNHEY and CDR2 SVGAGI. With 8 bases removed from V and 0 bases from J, the gap between germline ends came to 9 bases. This CDR3 is built from 13 residues. The CDR3 reads CASLGVSTDTQYF. The CDR3 coding sequence is TGTGCCAGCTTAGGAGTTAGCACAGATACGCAGTATTTT.

The chain couples TRBV7-9 to TRBJ1-1; possible D gene TRBD1, 6 bases. V was pared by 5 bases and J by 1 base, with 17 bases between. The CDR3 is 16 residues long. Germline CDR1 is SEHNR and CDR2 is FQNEAQ (reference sequence). CDR3 DNA sequence: TGTGCCAGCAGCCTGGCCTCCGGGACACCGAACACTGAAGCTTTCTTT. Amino acids: CASSLASGTPNTEAFF.

This chain joins TRBV5-1 and TRBJ2-2; 11 bases align to TRBD2. CDR1 and CDR2 (germline): SGHRS, YFSETQ. The length of the CDR3 is 15 residues. V lost 4 bases to trimming and J lost 5 bases; unmatched junction nucleotides: 4. The chain's CDR3 is CASSRLAGGTGELFF. CDR3 nucleotides: TGCGCCAGCAGCCGGCTAGCGGGAGGTACCGGGGAGCTGTTTTTT.

Notes on this clone: Additional DNA sequences in this sample encode the identical CDR3. The chain uses TRBV10-3 and TRBJ1-1; 9 bases match TRBD1. The CDR3 loop spans 14 amino acids. Germline V gene data show CDR1 as ENHRY and CDR2 as SYGVKD. Trimming removed 5 bases from V and 1 base from J; junction bases left unmatched: 2. CDR3 sequence: CAISPGQGNTEAFF. CDR3 sequence (DNA): TGTGCCATCAGTCCGGGACAGGGGAACACTGAAGCTTTCTTT.

The V call is TRBV4-1, the J call TRBJ1-4; D is unclear. The CDR3 totals 15 residues. Germline assignment: CDR1 MGHRA and CDR2 YSYEKL. V gave up 1 base and J gave up 4 bases, with 10 bases separating them. CDR3: CASSQGNGNNEKLFF. The CDR3 DNA follows: TGCGCCAGCAGCCAAGGTAACGGGAATAATGAAAAACTGTTTTTT.

The chain has TRBV10-1 and TRBJ2-5; D may be TRBD2 (6 bases). This CDR3 spans 16 amino acids. The germline CDR1 and CDR2 sequences are WNHNN and SYGVQD (reference sequence). Trimming removed 8 bases at V and 2 bases at J, with 21 bases between. The CDR3: CASDEGVAAVQETQYF. In DNA, the CDR3 is TGCGCCAGCGATGAGGGAGTAGCGGCCGTTCAAGAGACCCAGTACTTC.

This chain connects TRBV6-5 to TRBJ1-6; D gene uncertain. V was trimmed by 10 bases and J by 1 base, leaving 14 bases between them. CDR1 is MNHEY and CDR2 is SVGAGI in the germline V gene. The CDR3 consists of 15 residues. The CDR3 region has the DNA TGTGCCACCGCCGTGCCGGGATCCTATAATTCACCCCTCCACTTT. Its protein product is CATAVPGSYNSPLHF.

The V gene is TRBV2, the J gene TRBJ2-3, with 9 positions matching TRBD2. CDR1 is SNHLY and CDR2 is FYNNEI in the germline V gene. The CDR3 spans 16 residues. V was pared by 6 bases and J by 1 base, with 8 bases of the junction left unmatched. The CDR3 here is CASRAPSGAGTDTQYF. The CDR3 region has the DNA TGTGCCAGCAGGGCCCCTAGCGGGGCCGGCACAGATACGCAGTATTTT.